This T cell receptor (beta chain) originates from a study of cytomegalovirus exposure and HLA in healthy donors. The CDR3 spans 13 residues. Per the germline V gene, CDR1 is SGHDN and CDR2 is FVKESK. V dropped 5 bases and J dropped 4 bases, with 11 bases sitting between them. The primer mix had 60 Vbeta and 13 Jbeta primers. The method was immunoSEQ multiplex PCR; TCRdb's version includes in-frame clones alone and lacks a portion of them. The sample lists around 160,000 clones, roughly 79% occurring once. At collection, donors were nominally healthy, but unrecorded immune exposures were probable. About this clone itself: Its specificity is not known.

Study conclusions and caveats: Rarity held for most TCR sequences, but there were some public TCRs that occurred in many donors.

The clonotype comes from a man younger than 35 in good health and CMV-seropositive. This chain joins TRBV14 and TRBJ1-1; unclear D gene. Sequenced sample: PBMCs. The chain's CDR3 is CASSTKGGTEAFF. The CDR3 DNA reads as TGTGCCAGCAGCACCAAGGGAGGCACTGAAGCTTTCTTT.